This T cell receptor beta chain was sequenced during a study of cytomegalovirus exposure and HLA in healthy donors. Study summary: According to later analysis, the same platform produced the 120 validation and around 730 first-cohort repertoires.

This clone is a singleton in its sample. Antigen specificity is unknown. This CDR3 comprises 14 residues. CDR1 and CDR2 (germline): SGHTA, FQGTGA. The V gene end was trimmed by 1 base and the J gene end by 6 bases; junction bases not matched to a gene: 3. Study observations and caveats: Most TCR sequences were seen very rarely across donors, but some public TCRs occurred in many. Confirmation in vitro established that a few CMV-associated chains were specific for CMV antigens.

Sequencing was performed with immunoSEQ multiplex PCR; in TCRdb, only in-frame clones are kept and a portion is missing. The profile covers about 250,000 clones, with about 90% appearing a single time and about 12% taken by the ten largest. The chain has TRBV7-3 and TRBJ2-1; 7 bases agree with TRBD2. The sequencing sample was made of PBMCs. The origin of this receptor is a man aged 18 to 30 in good health and CMV-seropositive. CDR3 DNA: TGTGCCAGCAGCTTAAATGGCGGGAGCAATGAGCAGTTCTTC. Translating it yields CASSLNGGSNEQFF.